The sequence of this T cell receptor (beta chain) was determined in a study of beta chain features in type 1 diabetes. Regarding the study as a whole: Type 1 diabetes patients had TCRB CDR3s that were shorter (moderately but significantly so) in all four CD4+ subsets.

A note on this clone: Its antigen remains unidentified.

Germline V CDR1 and CDR2: MNHNY, SVGAGI (reference sequence). The trim removed 2 bases at V and 5 bases at J, leaving 6 bases unmatched. This CDR3 has 15 residues. The study reverse transcribed the entire isolated RNA, so it sequenced expressed TCRB transcripts. This table comes from immunoSEQ multiplex PCR, and its TCRdb copy is limited to in-frame clones, with some not included. The sample yields around 650,000 clones, under 15% seen once. The sample taken for sequencing was naive CD4+ T cells from blood. This TCR was recovered from a man under 40 with type 1 diabetes. This chain uses TRBV6-6 with TRBJ2-3; 8 bases line up with TRBD2. CDR3 sequence (DNA): TGTGCCAGCAGTTACCTTAGCGGGGTGGGAGATACGCAGTATTTT. Translated: CASSYLSGVGDTQYF.